Listed here are 27 T cell receptor beta chains from one sample, sequenced in a study of T cell repertoires in cytomegalovirus infection. TCRdb reprocessed the reads with MiXCR, giving one entry per CDR3 protein. The sample has roughly 120,000 distinct CDR3 sequences; roughly a third are singletons. Their antigens remain unidentified. Sample: CD8+ T cells from cultured PBMCs, taken from culture after CMV antigen stimulation. The receptor set was obtained from a human donor in good health (CMV status not recorded). Some clones in this sample may be carry-over from other donors' samples.

The chain uses TRBV5-6 and TRBJ2-3; TRBD1 is a possible D gene (5 bases). Germline-derived CDR1 and CDR2 are SGHDT and YYEEEE. Deletions cut 0 bases from V and 0 bases from J, with 8 bases between. This CDR3 region has 15 residues. The chain's CDR3 is CASSLGTPSTDTQYF. The CDR3 nucleotides are TGTGCCAGCAGCTTGGGGACACCTAGCACAGATACGCAGTATTTT.

This clonotype was seen a few times. V gene TRBV7-2 combines with J gene TRBJ2-2; D may be TRBD1 or TRBD2 (5 bases each). The V and J ends lost 2 bases and 6 bases respectively, with 13 bases between them. The CDR3 runs 15 residues. CDR1 SGHTA and CDR2 FQGNSA come from the germline V gene. In DNA form, the CDR3 reads TGTGCCAGCAGCTTATGGGGCCCCGGGGCCGGGGAGCTGTTTTTT. Translation gives CASSLWGPGAGELFF.

This clonotype has a count of ten or more. The chain has TRBV7-8 and TRBJ2-1, with D tentatively TRBD1 (6 bases). V lost 3 bases and J 5 bases, leaving 14 bases between the germline ends. CDR3 length equals 15 residues. The V gene's germline CDR1 is SGHVS and CDR2 FQNEAQ. CDR3 nucleotides: TGTGCCAGCAGCTTGTCCCAGGGGTCGGACAATGAGCAGTTCTTC. Translating gives CASSLSQGSDNEQFF.

Only a few counts were recorded for this clonotype. The chain has TRBV7-9 and TRBJ1-2; TRBD1 is a possible D gene (5 bases). Germline CDR1 SEHNR, CDR2 FQNEAQ (reference sequence). This CDR3 has 15 amino acids. With 6 bases removed from V and 2 bases from J, the gap between germline ends came to 16 bases. The CDR3 loop is CASSSPGRVNYGYTF. The CDR3, as DNA: TGTGCCAGCAGTTCTCCGGGCAGGGTGAACTATGGCTACACCTTC.

The chain has TRBV13 and TRBJ1-2; no firm D call. This CDR3 contains 14 residues. Trimming removed 5 bases from V and 8 bases from J, with 18 bases in between. Germline-derived CDR1 and CDR2 are PRHDT and FYEKMQ (reference sequence). CDR3 in DNA: TGTGCCAGCAGCCGCGGATCCTTTGGTGCCGGCTACACCTTC. This gives the protein CASSRGSFGAGYTF.

This rearrangement joins TRBV12-3 or TRBV12-4 to TRBJ1-5; 7 bases fit TRBD1. V trimming: 8 bases; J trimming: 7 bases; junction bases outside the gene matches: 8. CDR3 length equals 13 residues. The CDR3 nucleotides read TGTGCCAGCTCACGGGCAGGGGGACAGCCCCAGCATTTT. Encoded protein: CASSRAGGQPQHF.

There are a few counts of this clonotype. The chain recombines TRBV7-2 with TRBJ2-3; D remains unclear. CDR1 and CDR2 from the germline V gene are SGHTA and FQGNSA. V lost 5 bases to trimming and J lost 10 bases, with 19 bases between them. CDR3 length: 14 residues. CDR3 nucleotides: TGTGCCAGCAGCCCCCCCCGTAATGGTGGGGCGCAGTATTTT. Encoded protein: CASSPPRNGGAQYF.

The chain couples TRBV20-1 to TRBJ1-5, with D unclear. The CDR3 totals 16 residues. Germline values: CDR1 DFQATT, CDR2 SNEGSKA (reference sequence). Trimming pared 3 bases from V and 0 bases from J, leaving 15 bases between. CDR3 residues: CSASPQDTDSNQPQHF. The CDR3 region has the DNA TGCAGTGCTAGTCCCCAGGATACAGATAGCAATCAGCCCCAGCATTTT.

A few counts support this clonotype. CDR3 sequence: CASSQDQNFNYGYTF. CDR3 DNA: TGCGCCAGCAGCCAAGACCAAAACTTTAACTATGGCTACACCTTC. This rearrangement joins TRBV4-1 to TRBJ1-2; no clear D gene. Germline CDR1 MGHRA, CDR2 YSYEKL. The V and J ends lost 0 bases and 1 base respectively, with 9 bases between them. The CDR3 loop spans 15 amino acids.

The chain employs TRBV24-1 and TRBJ2-5; TRBD2 matches at 9 bases. Germline V gene sequence: CDR1 KGHDR, CDR2 SFDVKD. Unmatched junction bases numbered 19, after V lost 12 bases and J lost 12 bases. The CDR3 extends over 14 amino acids. Here the CDR3 reads CASNGVAGDKAEYF. Written as DNA, the CDR3 is TGTGCCTCTAACGGGGTAGCGGGGGATAAGGCCGAGTACTTC.

This sequence joins TRBV7-4 and TRBJ2-5; 7 nucleotides match TRBD1. Germline-derived CDR1 and CDR2 are SGHVT and SQSDAQ. The V segment lost 6 bases and the J segment 2 bases; nucleotides outside the gene matches: 6. The length of the CDR3 is 14 residues. CDR3 sequence reads: CASRMGTAQETQYF. CDR3 sequence (DNA): TGTGCCAGCAGGATGGGGACAGCTCAAGAGACCCAGTACTTC.

The CDR3 nucleotides read TGCAGTGCTAGAGTGGGGGATAGCTCCTACGAGCAGTACTTC. It encodes CSARVGDSSYEQYF. The chain employs TRBV20-1 and TRBJ2-7; TRBD1 or TRBD2 may be the D gene (5 bases each). The V gene's germline CDR1 is DFQATT and CDR2 SNEGSKA (reference sequence). Deletions cut 1 base from V and 0 bases from J, with 10 bases between. The CDR3 totals 14 residues.

This chain uses TRBV2 with TRBJ2-7; TRBD1 aligns across 8 bases. Trimming took 0 bases from V and 4 from J; bases not matched to a gene: 8. The CDR3 length is 16 residues. Germline V gene sequence: CDR1 SNHLY, CDR2 FYNNEI. The CDR3: CASSEAHRTGNYEQYF. CDR3 in DNA: TGTGCCAGCAGTGAAGCGCACAGGACAGGGAATTACGAGCAGTACTTC. The full variable domain, completed using reference TRBV2 and TRBJ2-7, is EPEVTQTPSHQVTQMGQEVILRCVPISNHLYFYWYRQILGQKVEFLVSFYNNEISEKSEIFDDQFSVERPDGSNFTLKIRSTKLEDSAMYFCASSEAHRTGNYEQYFGPGTRLTVT.

The sample holds a few counts of this clonotype. The rearrangement uses TRBV6-1 and TRBJ1-2, with 8 positions matching TRBD1. CDR3 length: 14 amino acids. With 5 bases clipped from V and 6 bases from J, the junction kept 8 bases outside the gene matches. Per the germline V gene, CDR1 is MNHNS and CDR2 is SASEGT. This chain's CDR3 is CASSPTGQGDGYTF. The CDR3 region has the DNA TGTGCCAGCAGTCCGACCGGACAGGGCGATGGCTACACCTTC.

The chain joins TRBV6-6 to TRBJ1-2; D is uncertain. Germline assignment: CDR1 MNHNY and CDR2 SVGAGI (reference sequence). This CDR3 contains 19 residues. V lost 0 bases and J 3 bases, leaving 23 bases between the germline ends. CDR3 DNA sequence: TGTGCCAGCAGTTACTCCGAGCGTGTCTGGTCAAGTCGGGACTATGGCTACACCTTC. Translation: CASSYSERVWSSRDYGYTF.

This clonotype was recorded once. The CDR3: CASSLPGYGGEQYF. CDR3 DNA sequence: TGTGCCAGCAGTTTGCCAGGGTATGGTGGCGAGCAGTACTTC. The chain combines TRBV12-3 or TRBV12-4 with TRBJ2-7, with a possible D match to TRBD1 (5 bases). This CDR3 contains 14 residues. The germline V and J ends were trimmed by 3 bases and 6 bases, with 15 bases remaining between them.

V gene TRBV12-3 or TRBV12-4 combines with J gene TRBJ1-4, with D possibly being TRBD1 (6 bases). This CDR3 has 14 amino acids. V gave up 2 bases and J gave up 7 bases, with 11 bases separating them. CDR3 residues: CASSLWGAFEKLFF. CDR3 nucleotides: TGTGCCAGCAGTTTATGGGGGGCTTTTGAAAAACTGTTTTTT.

The J gene is TRBJ2-3, the V gene TRBV6-4, with 10 positions matching TRBD2. V dropped 5 bases and J dropped 3; count of bases not matched to a gene: 5. CDR1 is MRHNA and CDR2 is SNTAGT in the germline V gene. The CDR3 is 15 amino acids. CDR3 bases: TGTGCCAGCAGTTCGGCTAGCGGGGGAACAGATACGCAGTATTTT. Protein product: CASSSASGGTDTQYF.

V is TRBV7-9 and J is TRBJ1-5; the D is unclear. From germline, CDR1 is SEHNR and CDR2 FQNEAQ (reference sequence). This CDR3 has 14 residues. The V gene lost 5 bases and the J gene lost 3 bases, with 11 bases spanning the gap. In nucleotides, the CDR3 is TGTGCCAGCAGCGGGAAAGACCCCAATCAGCCCCAGCATTTT. Translation gives CASSGKDPNQPQHF.

The rearrangement joins TRBV6-5 to TRBJ2-1; TRBD1 matches at 7 bases. The V gene end was trimmed by 8 bases and the J gene end by 2 bases; junction bases not matched to a gene: 6. There are 14 residues in the CDR3. Germline assignment: CDR1 MNHEY and CDR2 SVGAGI. CDR3 sequence (DNA): TGTGCCAGCTCCCGGGACAGACCCTACAATGAGCAGTTCTTC. Translated, it gives CASSRDRPYNEQFF.

This clonotype was found once. J is TRBJ1-1 and V is TRBV4-1, with D perhaps matching TRBD1 (5 bases). Trimming removed 0 bases at V and 6 bases at J, with 14 bases between. The germline V gene has CDR1 MGHRA and CDR2 YSYEKL. The CDR3 loop spans 15 amino acids. CDR3 DNA sequence: TGCGCCAGCAGCCAAGATTCGTTGGCAGGGCCTGAAGCTTTCTTT. Its protein is CASSQDSLAGPEAFF.

The chain uses TRBV5-5 and TRBJ1-2; D may be TRBD1 (5 bases). The CDR3 totals 15 residues. Per germline, CDR1 SGHKS and CDR2 YYEKEE (reference sequence). The germline V and J ends were trimmed by 4 bases and 7 bases, with 20 bases remaining between them. CDR3 nucleotides: TGTGCCAGCAGCCCGCAGGGCGGAACGCAGCGTGGCTACACCTTC. It translates to CASSPQGGTQRGYTF.

The V and J genes are TRBV12-3 or TRBV12-4 and TRBJ1-1, with D tentatively TRBD1 (6 bases). The CDR3 is 13 amino acids. The V gene lost 6 bases and the J gene lost 8 bases, with 16 bases spanning the gap. DNA of the CDR3: TGTGCCAGCAGGATACAGGGTCCCCGAGAAGCTTTCTTT. Protein sequence: CASRIQGPREAFF.

This clonotype was seen only a few times. This chain links TRBV12-3 or TRBV12-4 with TRBJ2-1, with D perhaps TRBD1 or TRBD2 (5 bases each). The CDR3 is made up of 12 amino acids. Trimming pared 3 bases from V and 12 bases from J, leaving 12 bases between. CDR3 coding DNA: TGTGCCAGCAGTTTTGGGGGTTACGGGCAGTTCTTC. This codes for CASSFGGYGQFF.

This clonotype was detected a few times. V gene TRBV19 combines with J gene TRBJ2-1; 7 nucleotides line up with TRBD1. CDR1 and CDR2 (germline): LNHDA, SQIVND (reference sequence). V was pared by 10 bases and J by 0 bases, with 3 bases of the junction left unmatched. CDR3 length equals 13 residues. The CDR3 region has the DNA TGTGCCACTAGGGACAGCTCCTACAATGAGCAGTTCTTC. Translated, it gives CATRDSSYNEQFF.

The chain links TRBV5-1 to TRBJ2-3; 8 bases match TRBD2. The CDR3 is 14 amino acids. CDR1 SGHRS and CDR2 YFSETQ come from the germline V gene. With V trimmed by 3 bases and J by 3 bases, 3 bases remained unmatched. In DNA, the CDR3 is TGCGCCAGCAGCTCAAGCGGGGGAACAGATACGCAGTATTTT. It codes for CASSSSGGTDTQYF.

The rearrangement links TRBV19 to TRBJ1-1, with 7 bases fitting TRBD1. The germline CDR1 and CDR2 sequences are LNHDA and SQIVND (reference sequence). V shed 3 bases and J 1 base; nucleotides not matched to a gene: 5. CDR3 size: 15 residues. CDR3 protein: CASSMWTGPNTEAFF. DNA for the CDR3: TGTGCCAGTAGTATGTGGACAGGACCGAACACTGAAGCTTTCTTT.